This TCR beta chain was sequenced for a study of blood T cell repertoires in COVID-19. Some clones are missing from TCRdb's copy, which holds only in-frame ones; the method was immunoSEQ multiplex PCR. This table has about 140,000 clones, 84% appearing once. Study members were between about 18 and 90 years old and lived in 24 US regions. The CDR3 is 14 amino acids. The V gene's germline CDR1 is SGHVS and CDR2 FNYEAQ. V lost 0 bases and J lost 0, with 5 bases in between. The chain employs TRBV7-6 and TRBJ1-1; D ambiguous. The material sequenced was PBMCs or T cells enriched from blood (not recorded which). The receptor's source is a middle-aged man with acute COVID-19. This CDR3 is CASSLARVNTEAFF. The DNA for the CDR3 is TGTGCCAGCAGCTTAGCGAGGGTGAACACTGAAGCTTTCTTT.